This TCR beta chain comes out of a study of prognosis after radiotherapy for stage I lung cancer. Study results and caveats: Determination of whether the expanded TCR clones were tumor-specific was not performed.

In its sample, this clonotype was seen many times. Its specificity is not known. Amplification of the TCR beta CDR3 (from genomic DNA) was done by two-round multiplex PCR. Primers (each specific to one TRBV or TRBJ gene) were used in first-round PCR. Each CDR3 protein gets one entry after TCRdb re-called the multiplex PCR reads with MiXCR. The sample comprises 30,000 to 40,000 distinct CDR3 sequences, approximately 32% of which are singletons, and roughly a quarter rests with the top ten. The CDR3 spans 15 residues. Germline-derived CDR1 and CDR2 are LNHDA and SQIVND (reference sequence). With 7 bases removed from V and 5 bases from J, the gap between germline ends came to 18 bases.

The TCR comes from a donor aged 50 or older with non-small cell lung cancer. The rearrangement links TRBV19 to TRBJ2-4, with D unresolved. This specimen was PBMCs, taken before or after stereotactic body radiation therapy (not recorded which). The CDR3 DNA is TGTGCCAGTAAGCCAACCCCGGGCCCCGAAAACATTCAGTACTTC. Protein product: CASKPTPGPENIQYF.